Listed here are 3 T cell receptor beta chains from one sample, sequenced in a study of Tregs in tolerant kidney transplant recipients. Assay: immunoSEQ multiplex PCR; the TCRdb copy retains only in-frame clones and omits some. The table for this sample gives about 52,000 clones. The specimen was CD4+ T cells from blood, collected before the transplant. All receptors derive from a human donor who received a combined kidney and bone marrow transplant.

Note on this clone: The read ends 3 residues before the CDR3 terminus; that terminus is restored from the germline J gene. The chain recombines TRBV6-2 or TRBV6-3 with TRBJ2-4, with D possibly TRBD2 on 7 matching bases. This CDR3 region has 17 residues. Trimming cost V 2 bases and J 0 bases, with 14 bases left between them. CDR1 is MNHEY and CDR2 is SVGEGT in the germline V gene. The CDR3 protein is CASSYGAGALAKNIQYF. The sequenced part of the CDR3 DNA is TGTGCCAGCAGTTACGGGGCGGGGGCACTAGCCAAAAACATT.

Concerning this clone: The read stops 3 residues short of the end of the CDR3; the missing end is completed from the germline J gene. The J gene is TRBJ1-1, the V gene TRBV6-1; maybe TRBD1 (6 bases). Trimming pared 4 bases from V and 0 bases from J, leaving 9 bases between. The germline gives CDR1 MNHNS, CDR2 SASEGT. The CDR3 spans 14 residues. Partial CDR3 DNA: TGTGCCAGCAGTGCCCGACAGGTGAACACTGAA. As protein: CASSARQVNTE. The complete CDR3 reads CASSARQVNTEAFF.

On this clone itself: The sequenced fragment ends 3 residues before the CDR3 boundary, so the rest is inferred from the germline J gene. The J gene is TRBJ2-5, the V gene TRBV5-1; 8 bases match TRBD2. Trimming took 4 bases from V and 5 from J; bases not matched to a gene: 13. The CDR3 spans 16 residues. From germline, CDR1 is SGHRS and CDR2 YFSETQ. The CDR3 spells CASSLTGLVAGETQYF. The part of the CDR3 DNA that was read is TGCGCCAGCAGCCTAACGGGACTAGTCGCAGGGGAGACC.